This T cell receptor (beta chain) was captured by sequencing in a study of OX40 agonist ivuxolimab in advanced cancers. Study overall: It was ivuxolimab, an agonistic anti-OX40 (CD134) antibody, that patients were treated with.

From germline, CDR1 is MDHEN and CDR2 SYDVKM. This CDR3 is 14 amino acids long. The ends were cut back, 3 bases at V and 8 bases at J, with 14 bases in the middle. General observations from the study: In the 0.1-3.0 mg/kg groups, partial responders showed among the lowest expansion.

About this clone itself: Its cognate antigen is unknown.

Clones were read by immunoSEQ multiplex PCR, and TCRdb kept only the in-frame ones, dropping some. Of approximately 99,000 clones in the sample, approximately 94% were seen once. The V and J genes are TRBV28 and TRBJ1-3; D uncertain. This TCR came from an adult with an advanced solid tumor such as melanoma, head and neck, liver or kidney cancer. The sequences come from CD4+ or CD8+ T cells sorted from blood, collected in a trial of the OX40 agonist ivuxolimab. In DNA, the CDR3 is TGTGCCAGCAGTTTGATGGGGTTACGGCACACCATATATTTT. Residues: CASSLMGLRHTIYF.